This T cell receptor beta chain was captured by sequencing in a study of T-cell reconstitution after alpha-beta-depleted transplantation in children. General study results and limits: At around two months after transplant, the alpha-beta T cells were reportedly derived from several hundred expanded clones that came from non-depleted graft cells. T cells produced anew were the main source of T-cell counts and diversity one year after transplant. Recipient T cells and thymic progenitors that survived were the source of the high TCRbeta diversity seen at day 60 in some patients.

Molecular barcoding with unique molecular identifiers was used for the TCRbeta library. TCRdb re-called the PCR reads with MiXCR, one entry per CDR3 protein. The sample records approximately 630,000 distinct CDR3 sequences, around 12% being singletons. This CDR3 has 16 residues. The V gene's germline CDR1 is SEHNR and CDR2 FQNEAQ (reference sequence). V was shortened by 0 bases and J by 8 bases, with 16 bases between the two germline ends. In the case of this clonotype: What it binds is not known.

This rearrangement joins TRBV7-9 to TRBJ1-4; D uncertain. The source is a girl aged 2-10 years with congenital amegakaryocytic thrombocytopenia, due to receive a stem cell transplant. Here the sequenced sample was PBMCs, taken before TCRalphabeta/CD19-depleted stem cell transplant. The CDR3 nucleotides are TGTGCCAGCAGCTTAGCGGGTGGTAGGGAGGACGAAAAACTGTTTTTT. It encodes CASSLAGGREDEKLFF.